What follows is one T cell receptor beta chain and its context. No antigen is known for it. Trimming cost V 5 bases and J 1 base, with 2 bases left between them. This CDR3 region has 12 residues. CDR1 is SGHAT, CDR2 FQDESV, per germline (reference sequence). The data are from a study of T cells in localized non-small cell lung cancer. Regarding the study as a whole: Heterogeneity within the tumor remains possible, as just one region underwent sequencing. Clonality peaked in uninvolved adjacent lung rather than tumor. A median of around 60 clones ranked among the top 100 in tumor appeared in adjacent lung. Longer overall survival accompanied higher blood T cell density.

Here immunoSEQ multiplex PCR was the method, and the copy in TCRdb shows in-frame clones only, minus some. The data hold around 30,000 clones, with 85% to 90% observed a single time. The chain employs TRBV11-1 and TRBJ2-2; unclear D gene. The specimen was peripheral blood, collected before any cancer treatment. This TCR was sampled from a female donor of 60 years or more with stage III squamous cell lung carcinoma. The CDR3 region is CASSQNTGELFF. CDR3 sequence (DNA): TGTGCCAGCAGCCAGAACACCGGGGAGCTGTTTTTT.